This TCR beta chain was observed in a study of human T cells and chemical hapten exposure. Study at large: Patch tests put 0.01% DPC on the upper back, and the results were checked at 6 days.

Remarks on this clonotype: As yet, its antigen is unknown.

Using its own MiXCR run on the RACE reads, TCRdb lists one record per CDR3 protein. The sample gives about 120,000 distinct CDR3 sequences, roughly 10% of which show up once; over 2% is in the top ten. The CDR3 extends over 10 amino acids. Germline V gives CDR1 SQVTM, CDR2 ANQGSEA. V was trimmed by 0 bases and J by 8 bases, leaving 4 bases between them. General study findings and limits: Versus controls, significantly more large CDR3 similarity clusters arose from expanded TCRs.

Time point here: patch test 3, about 24 weeks after DPC sensitization. Described treatment: therapeutic diphenylcyclopropenone sensitization with weekly scalp DPC. At patch-test visits, sampling came before the patch test. The genes are TRBV29-1 and TRBJ1-1; D gene uncertain. Sequences were derived from whole blood, sampled in connection with sensitization to the hapten diphenylcyclopropenone (DPC). This sequence originates from a woman in her forties or fifties with alopecia areata. Some clones in this sample may be carry-over from other donors' samples. The CDR3 spells CSVEDMEAFF. The CDR3 DNA follows: TGCAGCGTTGAAGATATGGAAGCTTTCTTT.